Below are 29 T cell receptor beta chains sequenced from a single sample in a study of blood T cell repertoires in COVID-19. Generated by immunoSEQ multiplex PCR, the TCRdb table keeps only in-frame clones and is missing some. The data hold 15,000 or so clones, with about nine tenths observed a single time. The material sequenced was peripheral blood. The receptor set was obtained from a human donor in a cohort sampled during active COVID-19.

The chain couples TRBV30 to TRBJ1-2, with 7 positions matching TRBD1. This CDR3 is 14 amino acids long. CDR1 is GTSNPN and CDR2 is SVGIG in the germline V gene (reference sequence). Losses at the gene ends were 4 bases for V and 8 bases for J; bases not matched to a gene: 13. The DNA of the CDR3 is TGTGCCTGGAACGGCAGGGGGAAGAGAGTAGGCTACACCTTC. Its translation is CAWNGRGKRVGYTF.

The V and J genes are TRBV5-1 and TRBJ1-4; 9 nucleotides match TRBD1. The CDR3 extends over 17 amino acids. Germline-derived CDR1 and CDR2 are SGHRS and YFSETQ. Germline trimming cut 1 base from V and 8 bases from J; bases unmatched to any gene: 12. The CDR3 DNA reads TGCGCCAGCAGCTTGACAACAGGGGGCGCGGGAGAAGAAAAACTGTTTTTT. Translating gives CASSLTTGGAGEEKLFF.

The rearrangement joins TRBV6-5 to TRBJ1-6, with D unresolved. Germline V gene lookup returns CDR1 MNHEY and CDR2 SVGAGI. The CDR3 has 14 residues. V was cut by 6 bases and J by 0 bases, with 6 bases left in between. DNA of the CDR3: TGTGCCAGCAGCGGGAGCTCCTATAATTCACCCCTCCACTTT. It translates to CASSGSSYNSPLHF.

The chain carries TRBV28 and TRBJ1-6; D not certain. Trimming shortened V by 5 bases and J by 3 bases, and 14 bases separated the two germline ends. Germline assignment: CDR1 MDHEN and CDR2 SYDVKM. The CDR3 is made up of 16 amino acids. The CDR3 bases are TGTGCCAGCAGTCCAACCCACGGGGACTATAATTCACCCCTCCACTTT. This gives the protein CASSPTHGDYNSPLHF.

V and J are TRBV9 and TRBJ2-7; TRBD1 agrees at 9 bases. This CDR3 contains 15 residues. Germline lookup yields CDR1 SGDLS and CDR2 YYNGEE. Trimming took 3 bases from V and 0 from J; bases not matched to a gene: 4. The CDR3 region has the DNA TGTGCCAGCAGCGAGACAGGGGGGGCCTCCTACGAGCAGTACTTC. Its translation: CASSETGGASYEQYF.

V is TRBV5-4 and J is TRBJ2-1, with 7 bases aligning to TRBD2. This CDR3 region has 15 residues. Germline V gene data show CDR1 as SGHNT and CDR2 as YYREEE (reference sequence). Trimming cost V 0 bases and J 10 bases; bases outside gene matches: 10. The CDR3 DNA sequence: TGTGCCAGCAGCTTGGACTATGGAGCGGGATCAGAGCAGTTCTTC. Its translation is CASSLDYGAGSEQFF.

V gene TRBV29-1 combines with J gene TRBJ2-6; 7 bases match TRBD1. CDR1 and CDR2 from the germline V gene are SQVTM and ANQGSEA. Trimming cost V 5 bases and J 1 base; bases outside gene matches: 8. This CDR3 is built from 16 residues. The DNA for the CDR3 is TGCAGCGTTTTTTCCCCGGGACAGTCTGGGGCCAACGTCCTGACTTTC. It yields the protein CSVFSPGQSGANVLTF.

This chain connects TRBV28 to TRBJ2-5; TRBD2 matches at 7 bases. CDR1 and CDR2 (germline): MDHEN, SYDVKM. CDR3 length equals 14 residues. With 7 bases clipped from V and 0 bases from J, the junction kept 5 bases outside the gene matches. CDR3 amino acids: CASTPGGYQETQYF. The CDR3 region has the DNA TGTGCCAGCACCCCCGGGGGGTACCAAGAGACCCAGTACTTC. The variable domain in full, completed from reference TRBV28 and TRBJ2-5, reads DVKVTQSSRYLVKRTGEKVFLECVQDMDHENMFWYRQDPGLGLRLIYFSYDVKMKEKGDIPEGYSVSREKKERFSLILESASTNQTSMYLCASTPGGYQETQYFGPGTRLLVL.

The chain joins TRBV6-1 to TRBJ2-1; 8 nucleotides agree with TRBD2. Germline lookup yields CDR1 MNHNS and CDR2 SASEGT. Trimming took 5 bases from V and 8 from J; bases not matched to a gene: 11. This CDR3 has 15 amino acids. The CDR3 here is CASSFTSGRRDEQFF. The CDR3 DNA follows: TGTGCCAGCAGTTTCACTAGCGGTCGACGGGATGAGCAGTTCTTC.

V is TRBV2 and J is TRBJ1-2; a weak D match, TRBD1 (6 bases). V was trimmed by 5 bases and J by 2 bases, leaving 24 bases between them. This CDR3 region has 18 residues. Germline CDR1 is SNHLY and CDR2 is FYNNEI. CDR3 amino acids: CASSPGVPGPIINYGYTF. The DNA for the CDR3 is TGTGCCAGCAGTCCAGGGGTGCCAGGGCCCATAATCAACTATGGCTACACCTTC. Full variable domain (missing parts from reference TRBV2 and TRBJ1-2): EPEVTQTPSHQVTQMGQEVILRCVPISNHLYFYWYRQILGQKVEFLVSFYNNEISEKSEIFDDQFSVERPDGSNFTLKIRSTKLEDSAMYFCASSPGVPGPIINYGYTFGSGTRLTVV.

The CDR3 loop is CASSVVRQNTGELFF. CDR3 bases: TGTGCCAGCAGCGTAGTGCGTCAGAACACCGGGGAGCTGTTTTTT. J is TRBJ2-2 and V is TRBV9; D unresolved. The CDR3 extends over 15 amino acids. V lost 0 bases, J lost 1 base, and 7 bases lay in between. Germline V lookup: CDR1 SGDLS, CDR2 YYNGEE.

The chain combines TRBV11-2 with TRBJ1-1; tentatively, D is TRBD1 (5 bases). V was clipped by 7 bases and J by 1 base, with 16 bases between them. The length of the CDR3 is 15 residues. Germline CDR1 is SGHAT and CDR2 is FQNNGV. The CDR3: CASTPGNSWNTEAFF. CDR3 sequence (DNA): TGTGCCAGCACTCCAGGGAATTCTTGGAACACTGAAGCTTTCTTT.

This clone was seen just once. The rearrangement links TRBV6-1 to TRBJ2-3, with D perhaps matching TRBD2 (6 bases). The CDR3 has 16 amino acids. Trimming shortened V by 2 bases and J by 2 bases, and 14 bases separated the two germline ends. Germline loops: CDR1 MNHNS, CDR2 SASEGT. The CDR3 spells CASSERAGQTTDTQYF. CDR3 DNA sequence: TGTGCCAGCAGTGAAAGGGCGGGGCAGACCACAGATACGCAGTATTTT.

The chain employs TRBV7-2 and TRBJ2-3; 7 bases align to TRBD1. Trimming at V came to 5 bases and at J to 3 bases, leaving 5 bases not matched to a gene. CDR3 length: 14 residues. The V gene's germline CDR1 is SGHTA and CDR2 FQGNSA. CDR3 in amino acids: CASSLGTATDTQYF. The CDR3 DNA follows: TGTGCCAGCAGCCTCGGGACAGCTACAGATACGCAGTATTTT. Combining the CDR3 with reference TRBV7-2 and TRBJ2-3 gives the whole variable domain GAGVSQSPSNKVTEKGKDVELRCDPISGHTALYWYRQSLGQGLEFLIYFQGNSAPDKSGLPSDRFSAERTGGSVSTLTIQRTQQEDSAVYLCASSLGTATDTQYFGPGTRLTVL.

This rearrangement joins TRBV19 to TRBJ2-5; 7 nucleotides agree with TRBD2. The CDR3 runs to 12 residues. Per the germline V gene, CDR1 is LNHDA and CDR2 is SQIVND (reference sequence). With V trimmed by 7 bases and J by 9 bases, 8 bases remained unmatched. The CDR3 DNA sequence: TGTGCCAGTACGCGGGGGTTCGGGGCCCAGTACTTC. Translated: CASTRGFGAQYF.

The J gene is TRBJ2-7, the V gene TRBV5-4; 10 bases match TRBD2. The ends lost 3 bases at V and 6 bases at J; junction bases unmatched: 6. Germline V gene sequence: CDR1 SGHNT, CDR2 YYREEE (reference sequence). The CDR3 is 14 residues long. DNA for the CDR3: TGTGCCAGCAGCTCCCTAGCGGGAGAACGCGAGCAGTACTTC. Protein: CASSSLAGEREQYF. Together with reference TRBV5-4 and TRBJ2-7, the CDR3 gives the full variable domain: ETGVTQSPTHLIKTRGQQVTLRCSSQSGHNTVSWYQQALGQGPQFIFQYYREEENGRGNFPPRFSGLQFPNYSSELNVNALELDDSALYLCASSSLAGEREQYFGPGTRLTVT.

This clone was picked up one time. CDR3: CASSVSGYGGIYGYTF. CDR3 in DNA: TGTGCCAGCAGCGTTTCGGGTTACGGGGGGATCTATGGCTACACCTTC. The V call is TRBV7-9, the J call TRBJ1-2, with D possibly being TRBD1 (5 bases). The V and J ends lost 5 bases and 4 bases respectively, with 20 bases between them. The germline gives CDR1 SEHNR, CDR2 FQNEAQ (reference sequence). This CDR3 contains 16 residues.

The rearrangement links TRBV12-3 or TRBV12-4 to TRBJ1-1, with TRBD1 as a possible D gene (6 bases). The CDR3 sequence is 11 residues long. Trimming left V 6 bases short and J 6 bases short, with 8 bases between. The CDR3: CASRGAAEAFF. In nucleotides, the CDR3 is TGTGCCAGCAGGGGGGCTGCTGAAGCTTTCTTT.

This chain uses TRBV16 with TRBJ2-7, with D maybe TRBD2 (5 bases). V was shortened by 4 bases and J by 2 bases, with 9 bases between the two germline ends. Germline V gene lookup returns CDR1 KGHSY and CDR2 FQNENV. The CDR3 has 13 residues. CDR3 DNA: TGTGCCAGCAGCCCTAGCCGAACCTACGAGCAGTACTTC. It is translated as CASSPSRTYEQYF.

The chain has TRBV7-3 and TRBJ1-1; 8 bases fit TRBD1. This CDR3 has 14 residues. The germline CDR1 and CDR2 sequences are SGHTA and FQGTGA. V dropped 6 bases and J dropped 8; count of bases not matched to a gene: 11. CDR3 sequence: CASRDRAPREEAFF. CDR3 in DNA: TGTGCCAGCAGGGACAGGGCCCCTAGAGAGGAAGCTTTCTTT.

This chain links TRBV19 with TRBJ2-1; 12 positions agree with TRBD2. CDR3 length: 17 residues. In germline, CDR1 is LNHDA, CDR2 SQIVND (reference sequence). V lost 5 bases to trimming and J lost 5 bases; unmatched junction nucleotides: 10. CDR3 coding DNA: TGTGCCAGTAGTTTTCCCAGGCTAGCGGGAGGGGACAATGAGCAGTTCTTC. Protein sequence: CASSFPRLAGGDNEQFF.

V is TRBV7-3 and J is TRBJ2-2, with no clear D. Germline V gene data show CDR1 as SGHTA and CDR2 as FQGTGA. The length of the CDR3 is 14 residues. Trimming cost V 2 bases and J 4 bases, with 8 bases left between them. CDR3 in amino acids: CASSLLSSTGELFF. The DNA for the CDR3 is TGTGCCAGCAGCTTATTGTCGTCCACCGGGGAGCTGTTTTTT.

This sequence joins TRBV9 and TRBJ2-5; 10 bases line up with TRBD1. The CDR3 length is 16 residues. Germline CDR1 reads SGDLS; CDR2 reads YYNGEE. J lost 9 bases, V lost 0 bases, and 11 bases had no gene match. The CDR3 sequence is CASSVGKGQGVSPQYF. CDR3 sequence (DNA): TGTGCCAGCAGCGTAGGTAAAGGACAGGGGGTCAGTCCCCAGTACTTC.

This clone has only a few counts. The rearrangement joins TRBV9 to TRBJ2-2, with TRBD2 as a possible D gene (5 bases). V dropped 6 bases and J dropped 3 bases, with 24 bases sitting between them. The CDR3 extends over 18 amino acids. Germline CDR1 SGDLS, CDR2 YYNGEE. DNA for the CDR3: TGTGCCAGCACCAAGCGGACGGTTCCGTCCGGGGACACCGGGGAGCTGTTTTTT. Translating it yields CASTKRTVPSGDTGELFF.

The rearrangement links TRBV15 to TRBJ2-3, with 9 positions matching TRBD2. CDR1 and CDR2 (germline): LNHNV, YYDKDF (reference sequence). With V trimmed by 0 bases and J by 5 bases, 9 bases remained unmatched. The CDR3 has 17 amino acids. CDR3 sequence (DNA): TGTGCCACCAGCAGAGATTCCCTGCGGGGGGGCCGAGATACGCAGTATTTT. Its translation: CATSRDSLRGGRDTQYF.

This chain uses TRBV15 with TRBJ2-2; D gene unclear. Trimming took off 0 bases at V and 1 base at J, with 9 bases between the two ends. This CDR3 region has 16 residues. The V gene's germline CDR1 is LNHNV and CDR2 YYDKDF (reference sequence). This CDR3 reads CATSRDSAGNTGELFF. The DNA for the CDR3 is TGTGCCACCAGCAGAGATAGTGCAGGGAACACCGGGGAGCTGTTTTTT.

The chain employs TRBV27 and TRBJ1-2, with D tentatively TRBD1 (6 bases). Looked up from germline, CDR1 is MNHEY and CDR2 is SMNVEV (reference sequence). Deletions cut 8 bases from V and 4 bases from J, with 26 bases between. The CDR3 is made up of 17 amino acids. The CDR3 DNA reads TGTGCCAGCCGCTGGGGGGGCCTTTCGGTGGTCCCCTATGGCTACACCTTC. Translation gives CASRWGGLSVVPYGYTF.

The chain carries TRBV29-1 and TRBJ2-7; D might be TRBD2 (6 bases). The CDR3 contains 12 residues. Germline V gives CDR1 SQVTM, CDR2 ANQGSEA. V lost 3 bases and J 5 bases, leaving 11 bases between the germline ends. The CDR3 loop reads CSVDGPGDEQYF. CDR3 sequence (DNA): TGCAGCGTTGATGGGCCGGGAGACGAGCAGTACTTC.

The chain has TRBV6-2 or TRBV6-3 and TRBJ2-1; 7 bases line up with TRBD1. The CDR3 totals 15 residues. The junction had 14 bases not matched to a gene; V was cut back by 5 bases and J by 10 bases. The germline V gene has CDR1 MNHEY and CDR2 SVGEGT. CDR3 bases: TGTGCCAGCAGTCCAAGACAGGGCTTTATTCTAGAGCAGTTCTTC. Its translation: CASSPRQGFILEQFF.